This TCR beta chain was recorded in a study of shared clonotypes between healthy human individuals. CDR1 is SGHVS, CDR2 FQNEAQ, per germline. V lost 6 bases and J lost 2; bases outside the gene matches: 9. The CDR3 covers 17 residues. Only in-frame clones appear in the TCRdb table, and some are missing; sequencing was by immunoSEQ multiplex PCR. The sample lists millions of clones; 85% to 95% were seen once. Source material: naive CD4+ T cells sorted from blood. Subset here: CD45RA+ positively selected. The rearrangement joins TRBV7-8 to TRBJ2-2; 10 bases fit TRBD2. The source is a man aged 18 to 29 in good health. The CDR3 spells CASRSLAGGLNTGELFF. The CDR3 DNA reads TGTGCCAGCAGGTCCTTAGCGGGAGGTCTTAACACCGGGGAGCTGTTTTTT.